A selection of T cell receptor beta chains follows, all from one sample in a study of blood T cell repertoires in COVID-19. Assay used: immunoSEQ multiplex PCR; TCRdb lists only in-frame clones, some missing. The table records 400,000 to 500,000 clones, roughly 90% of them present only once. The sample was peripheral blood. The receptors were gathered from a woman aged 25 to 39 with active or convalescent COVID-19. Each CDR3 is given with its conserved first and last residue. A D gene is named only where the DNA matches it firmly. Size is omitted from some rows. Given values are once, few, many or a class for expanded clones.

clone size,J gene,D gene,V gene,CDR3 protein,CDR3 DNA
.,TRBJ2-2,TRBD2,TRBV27,CASSPLMGLASTGELFF,TGTGCCAGCAGTCCCCTTATGGGACTAGCGAGCACCGGGGAGCTGTTTTTT
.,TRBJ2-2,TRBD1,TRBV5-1,CASSLAQGATGELFF,TGCGCCAGCAGCTTGGCACAGGGGGCCACCGGGGAGCTGTTTTTT
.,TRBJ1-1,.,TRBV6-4,CASSEVENTEAFF,TGTGCCAGCAGTGAGGTAGAGAACACTGAAGCTTTCTTT
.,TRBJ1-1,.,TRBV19,CASSAGRGITEAFF,TGTGCCAGTAGTGCGGGGCGGGGGATAACTGAAGCTTTCTTT
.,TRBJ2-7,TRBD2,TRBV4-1,CASSQVSGVTLYEQYF,TGCGCCAGCAGCCAAGTTAGCGGGGTTACGCTCTACGAGCAGTACTTC
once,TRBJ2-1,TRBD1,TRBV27,CASSPRDRPIYNEQFF,TGTGCCAGCAGCCCCAGGGACAGGCCTATCTACAATGAGCAGTTCTTC
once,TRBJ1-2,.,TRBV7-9,CASSLVPVLTYGYTF,TGTGCCAGCAGCTTAGTCCCGGTCCTAACGTATGGCTACACCTTC
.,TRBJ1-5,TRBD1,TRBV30,CAWSRGQVNQPQHF,TGTGCCTGGAGCCGAGGACAGGTCAATCAGCCCCAGCATTTT
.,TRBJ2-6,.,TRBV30,CARKLSGANVLTF,TGTGCCCGGAAATTATCTGGGGCCAACGTCCTGACTTTC
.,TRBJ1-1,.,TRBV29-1,CSVGRHGNEAFF,TGCAGCGTTGGACGACACGGAAATGAAGCTTTCTTT
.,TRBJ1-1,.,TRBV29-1,CSVEGRLSGFTEAFF,TGCAGCGTTGAAGGACGTTTGTCGGGGTTCACTGAAGCTTTCTTT
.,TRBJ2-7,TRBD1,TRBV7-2,CASSFGTGTYEQYF,TGTGCCAGCAGCTTCGGGACAGGGACCTACGAGCAGTACTTC
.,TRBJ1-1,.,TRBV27,CASSLTENTEAFF,TGTGCCAGCAGTTTAACAGAGAACACTGAAGCTTTCTTT
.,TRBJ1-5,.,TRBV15,CATNAQGGQPQHF,TGTGCCACCAATGCACAGGGCGGCCAGCCCCAGCATTTT
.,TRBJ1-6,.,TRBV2,CASSEAVVSPLHF,TGTGCCAGCAGTGAAGCCGTAGTGTCACCCCTCCACTTT
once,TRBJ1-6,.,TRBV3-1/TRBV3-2,CASSEAGVGPPLHF,TGTGCCAGCAGCGAGGCAGGGGTCGGTCCACCCCTCCACTTT
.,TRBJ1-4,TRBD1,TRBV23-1,CASSQPTNPGQGATSNEKLFF,TGCGCCAGCAGTCAACCAACCAACCCCGGACAGGGGGCTACCTCTAATGAAAAACTGTTTTTT
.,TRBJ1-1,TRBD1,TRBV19,CASTQLVTGGTTEAFF,TGTGCCAGTACCCAACTCGTGACAGGGGGTACCACTGAAGCTTTCTTT
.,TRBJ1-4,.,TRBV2,CASSSQTVRGKLFF,TGTGCCAGCAGCAGCCAGACGGTTCGAGGAAAACTGTTTTTT
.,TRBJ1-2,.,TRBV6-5,CASTLTGYGYTF,TGTGCCAGCACCCTGACGGGCTATGGCTACACCTTC
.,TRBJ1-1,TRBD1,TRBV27,CASSSPGQGFDTEAFF,TGTGCCAGCAGTTCCCCGGGACAGGGGTTTGACACTGAAGCTTTCTTT
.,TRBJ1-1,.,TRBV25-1,CASSELDRGTEAFF,TGTGCCAGCAGTGAATTAGACCGGGGGACTGAAGCTTTCTTT
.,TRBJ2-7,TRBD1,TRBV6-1,CASSELEGTEYEQYF,TGTGCCAGCAGTGAATTAGAAGGGACAGAATACGAGCAGTACTTC
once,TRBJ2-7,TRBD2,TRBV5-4,CASGSGSDSYEQYF,TGTGCCAGCGGGAGCGGGAGTGACTCCTACGAGCAGTACTTC
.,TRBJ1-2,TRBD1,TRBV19,CASRTGAGYGYTF,TGTGCCAGCCGGACAGGGGCGGGCTATGGCTACACCTTC
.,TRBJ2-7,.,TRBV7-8,CASSFGTRSPKPSYEQYF,TGTGCCAGCAGCTTTGGTACCCGCAGTCCCAAACCCTCCTACGAGCAGTACTTC
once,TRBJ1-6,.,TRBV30,CAWRAGAISNYNSPLHF,TGTGCCTGGAGGGCAGGGGCCATTTCCAATTATAATTCACCCCTCCACTTT
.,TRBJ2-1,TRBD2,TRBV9,CASKRSAGGNNEQFF,TGTGCCAGCAAGAGATCGGCGGGAGGTAACAATGAGCAGTTCTTC
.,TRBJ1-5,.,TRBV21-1,CASNSGINQPQHF,TGTGCCAGCAACTCCGGGATAAATCAGCCCCAGCATTTT
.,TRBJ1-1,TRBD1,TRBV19,CASTPRRDRGNTEAFF,TGTGCCAGTACTCCCCGACGGGACAGGGGGAACACTGAAGCTTTCTTT
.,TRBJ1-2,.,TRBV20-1,CSARGPYGYTF,TGCAGTGCTAGAGGGCCCTATGGCTACACCTTC
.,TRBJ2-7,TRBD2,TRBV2,CASSEQRGPIYEQYF,TGTGCCAGCAGTGAACAGCGGGGCCCCATCTACGAGCAGTACTTC
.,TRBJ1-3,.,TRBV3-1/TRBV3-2,CASTMGHGTSGNTIYF,TGTGCCAGCACAATGGGACACGGAACCTCTGGAAACACCATATATTTT
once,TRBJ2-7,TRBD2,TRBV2,CASSEVGGTSGNYEQYF,TGTGCCAGCAGTGAAGTAGGAGGGACTAGCGGCAACTACGAGCAGTACTTC